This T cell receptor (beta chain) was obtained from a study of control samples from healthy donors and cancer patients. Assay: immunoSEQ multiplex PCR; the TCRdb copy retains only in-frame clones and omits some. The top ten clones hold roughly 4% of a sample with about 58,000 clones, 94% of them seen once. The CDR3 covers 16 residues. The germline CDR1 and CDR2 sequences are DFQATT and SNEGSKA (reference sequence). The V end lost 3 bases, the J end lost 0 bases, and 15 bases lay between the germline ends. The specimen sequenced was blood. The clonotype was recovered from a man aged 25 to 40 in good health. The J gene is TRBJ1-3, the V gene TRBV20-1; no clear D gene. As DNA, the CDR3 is TGCAGTGCTAGTGGGCAACAGATTTACTCTGGAAACACCATATATTTT. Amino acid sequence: CSASGQQIYSGNTIYF.